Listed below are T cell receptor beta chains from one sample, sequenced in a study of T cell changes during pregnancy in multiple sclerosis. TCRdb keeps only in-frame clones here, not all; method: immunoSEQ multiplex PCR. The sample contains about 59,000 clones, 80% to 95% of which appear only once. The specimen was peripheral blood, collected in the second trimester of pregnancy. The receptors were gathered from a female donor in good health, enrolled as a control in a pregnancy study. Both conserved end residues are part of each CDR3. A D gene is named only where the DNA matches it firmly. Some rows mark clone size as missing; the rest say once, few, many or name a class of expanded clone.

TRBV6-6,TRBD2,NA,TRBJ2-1,TGTGCCAGCAGTCGACTAGCGGGGTACAATGAGCAGTTCTTC,CASSRLAGYNEQFF
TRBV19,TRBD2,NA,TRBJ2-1,TGTGCCAGTAAAGGACTAGTCGGAAGTGATGAGCAGTTCTTC,CASKGLVGSDEQFF
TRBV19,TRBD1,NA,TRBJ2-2,TGTGCCACCTGGGACAGGGTCACCGGGGAGCTGTTTTTT,CATWDRVTGELFF
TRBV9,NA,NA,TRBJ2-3,TGTGCCAGCAGCGTATTCGGGATAGGCACAGATACGCAGTATTTT,CASSVFGIGTDTQYF
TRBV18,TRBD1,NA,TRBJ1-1,TGTGCCAGCTCACTAGACAGGGTGAGCACTGAAGCTTTCTTT,CASSLDRVSTEAFF
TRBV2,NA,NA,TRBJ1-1,TGTGCCAGCAATGAGAAGTCGGACACTGAAGCTTTCTTT,CASNEKSDTEAFF
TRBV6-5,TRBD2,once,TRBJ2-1,TGTGCCAGCAGAGAGGGAGGGAGTGAGCAGTTCTTC,CASREGGSEQFF
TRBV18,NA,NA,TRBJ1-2,TGTGCCAGCTCACCACCTAGGGGGTCCTATGGCTACACCTTC,CASSPPRGSYGYTF
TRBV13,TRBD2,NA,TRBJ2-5,TGTGCCAGCGGATCTAGCGGGAGGTTCCAGTACTTC,CASGSSGRFQYF
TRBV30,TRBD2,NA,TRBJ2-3,TGTGCCTGGAGTGTTTTGCGGTCGGGGGGGTGGGCGCAGTATTTT,CAWSVLRSGGWAQYF
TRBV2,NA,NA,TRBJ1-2,TGTGCCAGCAAGACTCCGCGCCCCTATGGCTACACCTTC,CASKTPRPYGYTF
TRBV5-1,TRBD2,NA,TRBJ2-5,TGCGCCAGCAGCATTAGCGGGGCAGAGACCCAGTACTTC,CASSISGAETQYF
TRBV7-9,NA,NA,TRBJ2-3,TGTGCCAGCAGCTCTCTACCTCCTGTGGATACGCAGTATTTT,CASSSLPPVDTQYF
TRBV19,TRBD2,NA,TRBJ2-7,TGTGCCAGTAGTATAGGGAGCCCGGCGGGAGGCCTCTACGAGCAGTACTTC,CASSIGSPAGGLYEQYF
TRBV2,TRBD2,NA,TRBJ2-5,TGTGCCAGCCTTGAACTAGCGGGAAGGGAGACCCAGTACTTC,CASLELAGRETQYF
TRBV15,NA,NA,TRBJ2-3,TGTGCCACCAGCACGGGAGATCGGGGAATAGATACGCAGTATTTT,CATSTGDRGIDTQYF
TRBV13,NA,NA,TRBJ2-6,TGTGCCAGCAGCTTTCTTGTCCCGCCGGGACACCTCAACTCTGGGGCCAACGTCCTGACTTTC,CASSFLVPPGHLNSGANVLTF
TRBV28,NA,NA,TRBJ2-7,TGTGCCAGCAGAGCGGGTGCGCGCGAGCAGTACTTC,CASRAGAREQYF
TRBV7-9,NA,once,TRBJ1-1,TGTGCCAGCAGCCCCACAGGGACCCCACTTAACACTGAAGCTTTCTTT,CASSPTGTPLNTEAFF
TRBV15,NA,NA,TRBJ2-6,TGTGCCACCAGCGCCCGGGTTGGGGCCAACGTCCTGACTTTC,CATSARVGANVLTF
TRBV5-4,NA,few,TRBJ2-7,TGTGCCAGCAGCTCGAAAGCAGGGGCCCCCGGTTCATACGAGCAGTACTTC,CASSSKAGAPGSYEQYF
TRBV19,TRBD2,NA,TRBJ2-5,TGTGCCAGTAGCGAGAGCGGGATCGAGGGTGAGACCCAGTACTTC,CASSESGIEGETQYF
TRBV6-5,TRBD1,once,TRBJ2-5,TGTGCCAGCAGTTACCCGGGACAGGGCAGAGAGACCCAGTACTTC,CASSYPGQGRETQYF
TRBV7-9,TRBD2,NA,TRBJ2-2,TGTGCCAGCAGGCAGACTAGCGGGGGGAACACCGGGGAGCTGTTTTTT,CASRQTSGGNTGELFF
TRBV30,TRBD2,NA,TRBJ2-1,TGTGCCTGGAAACCGGGGGGGACGTACAATGAGCAGTTCTTC,CAWKPGGTYNEQFF
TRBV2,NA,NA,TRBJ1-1,TGTGCCAGCATCCTCAGGGGTTTGAACACTGAAGCTTTCTTT,CASILRGLNTEAFF
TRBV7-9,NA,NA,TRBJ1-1,TGTGCCAGCAGCTTAGCGTGGCCCCAGGGCTACACTGAAGCTTTCTTT,CASSLAWPQGYTEAFF
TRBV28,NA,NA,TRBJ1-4,TGTGCCAGCAGTTTATCCGCGGCTGGGGGCGAAAAACTGTTTTTT,CASSLSAAGGEKLFF
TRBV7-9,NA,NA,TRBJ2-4,TGTGCCAGCAGCTCCCTCGCCAGGGGCAGAAACATTCAGTACTTC,CASSSLARGRNIQYF
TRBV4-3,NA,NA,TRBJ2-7,TGCGCCAGCAGCCAAGCGAAGGACTACCACTACGAGCAGTACTTC,CASSQAKDYHYEQYF
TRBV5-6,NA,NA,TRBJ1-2,TGTGCCAGCAGCACGGACACCTTCTATGGCTACACCTTC,CASSTDTFYGYTF
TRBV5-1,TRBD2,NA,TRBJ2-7,TGCGCCAGCAGCATTGGAACTAGCGGAGAATCCTACGAGCAGTACTTC,CASSIGTSGESYEQYF
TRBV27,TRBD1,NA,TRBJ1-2,TGTGCCAGCAAAAGGAGGGGGCAGGGGGACCTCTATGGCTACACCTTC,CASKRRGQGDLYGYTF
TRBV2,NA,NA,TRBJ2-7,TGTGCCAGCAGTGAATTCACGGGGGGCCTGAGACGCGAGCAGTACTTC,CASSEFTGGLRREQYF
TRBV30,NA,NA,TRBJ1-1,TGTGCCTGGGGCCGCATGAACACTGAAGCTTTCTTT,CAWGRMNTEAFF
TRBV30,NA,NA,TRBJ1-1,TGTGCCTGGAACAGGGTGGCTGAAGCTTTCTTT,CAWNRVAEAFF
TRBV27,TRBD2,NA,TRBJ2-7,TGTGCCAGCAGTTTATGGGCTAGCGGACCCTACGAGCAGTACTTC,CASSLWASGPYEQYF
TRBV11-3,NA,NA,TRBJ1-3,TGTGCCAGCAGCTTTAGCTCTGGAAACACCATATATTTT,CASSFSSGNTIYF
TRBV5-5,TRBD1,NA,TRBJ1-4,TGTGCCAGCAGCTTGGGACCCTCCGGGACAGCTAAAATTAATGAAAAACTGTTTTTT,CASSLGPSGTAKINEKLFF
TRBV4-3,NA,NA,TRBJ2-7,TGCGCCAGCAGCCAAGATAGTAGTCTATCCGAGCAGTACTTC,CASSQDSSLSEQYF